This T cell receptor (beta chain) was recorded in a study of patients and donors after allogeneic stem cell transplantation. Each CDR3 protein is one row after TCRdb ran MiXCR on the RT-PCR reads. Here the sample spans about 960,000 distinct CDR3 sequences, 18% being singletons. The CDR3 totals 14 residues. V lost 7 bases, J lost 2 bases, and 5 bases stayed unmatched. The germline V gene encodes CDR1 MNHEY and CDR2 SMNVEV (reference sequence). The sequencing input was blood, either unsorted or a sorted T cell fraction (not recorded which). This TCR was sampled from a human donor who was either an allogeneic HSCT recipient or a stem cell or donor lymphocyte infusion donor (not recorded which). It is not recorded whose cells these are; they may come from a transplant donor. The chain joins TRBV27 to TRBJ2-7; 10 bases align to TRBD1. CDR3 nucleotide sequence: TGTGCCAGCAAGGGGACAGGGGTTACCTACGAGCAGTACTTC. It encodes CASKGTGVTYEQYF.